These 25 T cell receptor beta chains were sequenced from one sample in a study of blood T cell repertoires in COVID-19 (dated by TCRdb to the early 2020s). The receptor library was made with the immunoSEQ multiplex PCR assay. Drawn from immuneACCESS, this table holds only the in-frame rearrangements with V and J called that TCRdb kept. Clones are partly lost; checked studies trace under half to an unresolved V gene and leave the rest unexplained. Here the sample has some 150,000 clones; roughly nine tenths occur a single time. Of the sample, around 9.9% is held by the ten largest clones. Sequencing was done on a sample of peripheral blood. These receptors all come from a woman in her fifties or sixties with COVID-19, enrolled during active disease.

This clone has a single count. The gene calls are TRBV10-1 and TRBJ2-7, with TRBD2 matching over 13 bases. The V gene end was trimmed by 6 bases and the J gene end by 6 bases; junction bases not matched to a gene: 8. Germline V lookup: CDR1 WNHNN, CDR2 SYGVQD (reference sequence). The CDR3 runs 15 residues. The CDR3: CASSLGTSGISEQYF. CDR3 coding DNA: TGCGCCAGCAGCCTTGGGACTAGCGGGATATCCGAGCAGTACTTC.

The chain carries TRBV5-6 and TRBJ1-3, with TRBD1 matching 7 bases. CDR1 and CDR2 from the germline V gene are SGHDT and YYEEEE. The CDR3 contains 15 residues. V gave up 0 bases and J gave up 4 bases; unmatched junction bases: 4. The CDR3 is CASSLVTGSGNTIYF. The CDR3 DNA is TGTGCCAGCAGCTTGGTGACAGGGTCGGGAAACACCATATATTTT.

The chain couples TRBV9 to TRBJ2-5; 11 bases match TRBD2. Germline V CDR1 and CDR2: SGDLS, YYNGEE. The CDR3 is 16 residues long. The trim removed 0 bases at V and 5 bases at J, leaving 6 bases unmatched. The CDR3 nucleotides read TGTGCCAGCAGCGTAGGGACTAGCGGGTCCCCTGAGACCCAGTACTTC. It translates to CASSVGTSGSPETQYF.

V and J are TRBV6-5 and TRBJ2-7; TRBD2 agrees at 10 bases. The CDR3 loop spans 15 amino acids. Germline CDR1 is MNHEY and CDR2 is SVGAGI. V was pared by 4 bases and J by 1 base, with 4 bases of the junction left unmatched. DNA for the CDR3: TGTGCCAGCAGTTTAAGGACTAGCGGATCCTACGAGCAGTACTTC. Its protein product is CASSLRTSGSYEQYF.

For the CDR3, the DNA is TGTGCCACCAGTGACAGGGGGCAAGACTATGGCTACACCTTC. Protein: CATSDRGQDYGYTF. The chain employs TRBV24-1 and TRBJ1-2; 8 positions agree with TRBD1. CDR3 length equals 14 residues. From germline, CDR1 is KGHDR and CDR2 SFDVKD. The trim removed 4 bases at V and 3 bases at J, leaving 3 bases unmatched.

DNA of the CDR3: TGTGCCACCAGCAGAGGAGGACTAGCGGGAGTTAACCAGTACTTC. Encoded protein: CATSRGGLAGVNQYF. The V and J genes are TRBV15 and TRBJ2-5; 13 nucleotides match TRBD2. Germline V gene lookup returns CDR1 LNHNV and CDR2 YYDKDF (reference sequence). This CDR3 is 15 amino acids long. Unmatched junction bases numbered 6, after V lost 1 base and J lost 10 bases.

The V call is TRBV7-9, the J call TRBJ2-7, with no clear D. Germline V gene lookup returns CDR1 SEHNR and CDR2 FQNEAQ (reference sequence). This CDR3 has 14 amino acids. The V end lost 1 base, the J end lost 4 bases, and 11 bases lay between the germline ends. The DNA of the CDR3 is TGTGCCAGCAGCTTAGTAGAGGAAATGTACGAGCAGTACTTC. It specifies CASSLVEEMYEQYF.

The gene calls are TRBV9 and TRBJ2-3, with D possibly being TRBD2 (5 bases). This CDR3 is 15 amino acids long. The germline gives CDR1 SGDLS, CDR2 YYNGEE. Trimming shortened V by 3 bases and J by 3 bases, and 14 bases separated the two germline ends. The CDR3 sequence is CASSATVGETDTQYF. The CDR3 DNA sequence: TGTGCCAGCAGCGCAACAGTCGGGGAAACAGATACGCAGTATTTT.

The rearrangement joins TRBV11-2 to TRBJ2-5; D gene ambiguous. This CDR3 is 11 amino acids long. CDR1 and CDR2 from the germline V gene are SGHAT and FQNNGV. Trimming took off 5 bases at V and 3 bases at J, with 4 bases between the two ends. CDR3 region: CASSPKETQYF. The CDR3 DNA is TGTGCCAGCAGCCCCAAAGAGACCCAGTACTTC.

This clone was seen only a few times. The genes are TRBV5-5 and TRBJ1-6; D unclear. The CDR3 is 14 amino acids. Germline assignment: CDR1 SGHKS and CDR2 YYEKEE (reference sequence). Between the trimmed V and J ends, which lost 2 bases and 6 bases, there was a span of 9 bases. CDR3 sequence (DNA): TGTGCCAGCAGCTTTCGAGGCAGTAATTCACCCCTCCACTTT. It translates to CASSFRGSNSPLHF.

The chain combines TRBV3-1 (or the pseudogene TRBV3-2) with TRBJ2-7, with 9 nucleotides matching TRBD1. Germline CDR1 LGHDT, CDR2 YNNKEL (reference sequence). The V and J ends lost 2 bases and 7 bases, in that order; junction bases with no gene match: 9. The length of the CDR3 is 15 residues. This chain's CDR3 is CASSQSGTGTLEQYF. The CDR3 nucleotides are TGTGCCAGCAGCCAATCAGGGACAGGGACCTTGGAGCAGTACTTC.

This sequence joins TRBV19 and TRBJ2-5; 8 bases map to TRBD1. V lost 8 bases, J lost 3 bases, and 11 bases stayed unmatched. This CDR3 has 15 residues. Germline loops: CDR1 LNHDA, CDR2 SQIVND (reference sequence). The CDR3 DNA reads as TGTGCCAGTTCCCAGGGCAGGGGGCGCGAAGAGACCCAGTACTTC. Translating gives CASSQGRGREETQYF.

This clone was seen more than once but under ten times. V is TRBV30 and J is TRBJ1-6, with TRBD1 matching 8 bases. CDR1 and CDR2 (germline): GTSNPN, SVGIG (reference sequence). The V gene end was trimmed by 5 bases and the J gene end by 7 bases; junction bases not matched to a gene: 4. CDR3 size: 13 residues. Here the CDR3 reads CAWYRGGNSPLHF. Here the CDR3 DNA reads TGTGCCTGGTACAGGGGGGGGAATTCACCCCTCCACTTT.

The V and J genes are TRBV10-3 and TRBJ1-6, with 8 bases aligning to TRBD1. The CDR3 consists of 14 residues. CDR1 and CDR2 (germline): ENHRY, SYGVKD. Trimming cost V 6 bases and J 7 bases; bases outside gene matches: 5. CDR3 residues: CAIRPGQENSPLHF. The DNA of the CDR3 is TGTGCCATCAGACCGGGACAGGAGAATTCACCCCTCCACTTT.

The CDR3 DNA sequence: TGCAGTGCTAGTCGTAGCGGGAGGCGGAATGAGCAGTTCTTC. It yields the protein CSASRSGRRNEQFF. The chain has TRBV20-1 and TRBJ2-1, with 10 bases matching TRBD2. Germline CDR1 DFQATT, CDR2 SNEGSKA (reference sequence). V was clipped by 3 bases and J by 7 bases; unmatched bases: 6. The CDR3 has 14 residues.

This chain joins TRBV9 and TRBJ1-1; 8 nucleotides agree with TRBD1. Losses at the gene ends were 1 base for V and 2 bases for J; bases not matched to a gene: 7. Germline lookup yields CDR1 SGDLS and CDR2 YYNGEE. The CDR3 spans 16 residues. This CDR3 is CASSVSQGADNTEAFF. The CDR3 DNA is TGTGCCAGCAGCGTAAGTCAGGGGGCCGATAACACTGAAGCTTTCTTT.

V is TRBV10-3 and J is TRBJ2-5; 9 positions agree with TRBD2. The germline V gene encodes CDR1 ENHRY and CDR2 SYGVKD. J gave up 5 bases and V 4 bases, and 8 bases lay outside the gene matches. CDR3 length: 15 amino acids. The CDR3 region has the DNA TGTGCCATCAGTGGGGGACTAGCTATCGGGGAGACCCAGTACTTC. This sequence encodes CAISGGLAIGETQYF.

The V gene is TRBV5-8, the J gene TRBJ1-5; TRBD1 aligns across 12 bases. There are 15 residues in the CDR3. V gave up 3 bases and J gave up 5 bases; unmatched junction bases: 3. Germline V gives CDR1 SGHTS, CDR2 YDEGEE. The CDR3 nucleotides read TGTGCCAGCAGCTCGGGACAGGGGGCAGATCAGCCCCAGCATTTT. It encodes CASSSGQGADQPQHF.

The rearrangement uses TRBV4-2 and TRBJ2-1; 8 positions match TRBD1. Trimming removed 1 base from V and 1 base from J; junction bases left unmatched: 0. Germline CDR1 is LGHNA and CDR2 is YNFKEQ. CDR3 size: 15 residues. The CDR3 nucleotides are TGTGCCAGCAGCCAAGGACAGGGGTCCTACAATGAGCAGTTCTTC. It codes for CASSQGQGSYNEQFF.

CDR3 sequence reads: CASSSGQGREQFF. CDR3 DNA sequence: TGTGCCAGCAGCTCCGGACAGGGCCGGGAGCAGTTCTTC. The V and J genes are TRBV7-2 and TRBJ2-1; TRBD1 matches at 8 bases. Per the germline V gene, CDR1 is SGHTA and CDR2 is FQGNSA. Losses at the gene ends were 4 bases for V and 10 bases for J; bases not matched to a gene: 6. The CDR3 is 13 residues long.

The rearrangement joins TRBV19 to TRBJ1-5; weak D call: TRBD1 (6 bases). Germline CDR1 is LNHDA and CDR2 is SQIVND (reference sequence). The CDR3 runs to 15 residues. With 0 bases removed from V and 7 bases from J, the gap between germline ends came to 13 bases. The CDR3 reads CASSIEGAREQPQHF. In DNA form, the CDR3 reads TGTGCCAGTAGTATAGAGGGGGCGCGAGAACAGCCCCAGCATTTT. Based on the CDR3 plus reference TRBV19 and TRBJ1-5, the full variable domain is DGGITQSPKYLFRKEGQNVTLSCEQNLNHDAMYWYRQDPGQGLRLIYYSQIVNDFQKGDIAEGYSVSREKKESFPLTVTSAQKNPTAFYLCASSIEGAREQPQHFGDGTRLSIL.

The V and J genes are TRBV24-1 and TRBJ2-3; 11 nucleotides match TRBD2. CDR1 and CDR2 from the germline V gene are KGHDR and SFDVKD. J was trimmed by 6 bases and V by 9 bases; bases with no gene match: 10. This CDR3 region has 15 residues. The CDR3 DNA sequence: TGTGCCACCGGAGGACTAGCGGGCTCAGGCGATACGCAGTATTTT. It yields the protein CATGGLAGSGDTQYF.

The CDR3, as DNA: TGTGCCAGCAGCTTAGTACCCACACAGGGCGAGAGGTACGAGCAGTACTTC. Residues: CASSLVPTQGERYEQYF. J is TRBJ2-7 and V is TRBV11-2; possibly TRBD1 for D (6 bases). CDR3 length: 17 amino acids. V was shortened by 1 base and J by 4 bases, with 20 bases between the two germline ends. In germline, CDR1 is SGHAT, CDR2 FQNNGV.

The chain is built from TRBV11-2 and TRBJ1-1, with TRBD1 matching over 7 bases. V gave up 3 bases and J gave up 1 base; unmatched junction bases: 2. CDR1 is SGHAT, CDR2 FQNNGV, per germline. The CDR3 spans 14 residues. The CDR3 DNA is TGTGCCAGCAGCTTGACAGGGACGAACACTGAAGCTTTCTTT. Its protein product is CASSLTGTNTEAFF.

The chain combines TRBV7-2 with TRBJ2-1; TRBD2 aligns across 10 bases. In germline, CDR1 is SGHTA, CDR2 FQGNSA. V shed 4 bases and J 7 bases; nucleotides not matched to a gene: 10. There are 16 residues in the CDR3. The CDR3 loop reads CASSSHNSGRRNEQFF. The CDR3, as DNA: TGTGCCAGCAGCTCCCATAATAGCGGGAGGCGGAATGAGCAGTTCTTC.